This passage covers 18 T cell receptor beta chains from one sample sequenced in a study of T cell changes during pregnancy in multiple sclerosis. TCRdb keeps only in-frame clones here, not all; method: immunoSEQ multiplex PCR. The data show roughly 84,000 clones, just over 90% seen once. The input for sequencing was peripheral blood, taken in the third trimester of pregnancy. The receptors originated from a female donor in good health, enrolled as a control in a pregnancy study.

The chain has TRBV28 and TRBJ1-1, with unresolved D. CDR1 and CDR2 (germline): MDHEN, SYDVKM. The germline V and J ends were trimmed by 1 base and 2 bases, with 17 bases remaining between them. The CDR3 contains 17 residues. The CDR3 loop reads CASSLFRTLERNTEAFF. The CDR3 coding sequence is TGTGCCAGCAGTTTATTTAGGACTCTCGAGCGAAACACTGAAGCTTTCTTT.

This clone has a single count. The V call is TRBV5-5, the J call TRBJ2-7, with 7 bases lining up with TRBD1. V lost 4 bases and J lost 6; bases outside the gene matches: 19. From germline, CDR1 is SGHKS and CDR2 YYEKEE (reference sequence). The CDR3 is 17 amino acids. CDR3 protein: CASSPKGTAYSPGEQYF. The CDR3 DNA sequence: TGTGCCAGCAGCCCAAAAGGGACAGCTTATAGTCCGGGCGAGCAGTACTTC.

The count of this clone is one. In nucleotides, the CDR3 is TGTGCCAGTAGTCCCTTGTGGGGGACTGGAAATCAGCCCCAGCATTTT. The encoded protein is CASSPLWGTGNQPQHF. The chain links TRBV19 to TRBJ1-5, with D possibly TRBD1 on 5 matching bases. The CDR3 is 16 residues long. V lost 5 bases and J 4 bases, leaving 18 bases between the germline ends. Per germline, CDR1 LNHDA and CDR2 SQIVND (reference sequence).

This chain uses TRBV29-1 with TRBJ2-1; 9 bases match TRBD2. CDR1 and CDR2 (germline): SQVTM, ANQGSEA. This CDR3 has 15 residues. The junction had 8 bases not matched to a gene; V was cut back by 3 bases and J by 5 bases. In nucleotides, the CDR3 is TGCAGCGTTGAGTTTACTAGCGGGCCAGACAATGAGCAGTTCTTC. Protein: CSVEFTSGPDNEQFF.

The J gene is TRBJ1-3, the V gene TRBV30; the match to TRBD1 covers 9 bases. The CDR3 runs to 14 residues. Trimming at V came to 5 bases and at J to 4 bases, leaving 6 bases not matched to a gene. CDR1 GTSNPN and CDR2 SVGIG come from the germline V gene (reference sequence). This CDR3 is CAWSEDRGGNTIYF. CDR3 DNA sequence: TGTGCCTGGTCTGAGGACAGGGGAGGAAACACCATATATTTT.

This clone is a singleton in its sample. Relative to the germline gene, one junction end is altered; a read error may explain this. The V and J genes are TRBV2 and TRBJ2-2; the match to TRBD2 covers 8 bases. CDR1 is SNHLY, CDR2 FYNNEI, per germline. CDR3 length: 15 residues. DNA of the CDR3: TGTGCCAGCAGAGAAGTAGCGGGAAAAGCCGGGGAGCTGTTTTTT. Its translation: CASREVAGKAGELFF.

This chain links TRBV5-8 with TRBJ2-1; 8 bases fit TRBD2. CDR1 and CDR2 from the germline V gene are SGHTS and YDEGEE. This CDR3 comprises 14 residues. J lost 4 bases, V lost 4 bases, and 4 bases had no gene match. The CDR3 loop reads CASSPGTRYNEQFF. The CDR3 nucleotides are TGTGCCAGCAGCCCCGGGACTAGGTACAATGAGCAGTTCTTC.

The rearrangement uses TRBV6-1 and TRBJ2-2, with TRBD2 matching 8 bases. The trim removed 7 bases at V and 9 bases at J, leaving 7 bases unmatched. Per germline, CDR1 MNHNS and CDR2 SASEGT. The CDR3 runs 13 residues. The CDR3 spells CASTGGAVRELFF. The CDR3 DNA follows: TGTGCCAGCACGGGGGGGGCGGTCAGGGAGCTGTTTTTT.

The rearrangement uses TRBV5-1 and TRBJ2-7, with a possible D match to TRBD1 (6 bases). The germline CDR1 and CDR2 sequences are SGHRS and YFSETQ. V dropped 3 bases and J dropped 4 bases, with 8 bases sitting between them. The CDR3 length is 12 residues. CDR3: CASSSGQYEQYF. CDR3 DNA sequence: TGCGCCAGCAGCTCAGGACAGTACGAGCAGTACTTC.

J is TRBJ1-1 and V is TRBV7-9; a possible D gene is TRBD1 (5 bases). The CDR3 runs 12 residues. The germline V gene encodes CDR1 SEHNR and CDR2 FQNEAQ (reference sequence). Trimming cost V 8 bases and J 4 bases, with 11 bases left between them. Here the CDR3 reads CASHQGSTEAFF. The CDR3 nucleotides read TGTGCCAGCCACCAGGGTTCCACTGAAGCTTTCTTT. Based on the CDR3 plus reference TRBV7-9 and TRBJ1-1, the full variable domain is DTGVSQNPRHKITKRGQNVTFRCDPISEHNRLYWYRQTLGQGPEFLTYFQNEAQLEKSRLLSDRFSAERPKGSFSTLEIQRTEQGDSAMYLCASHQGSTEAFFGQGTRLTVV.

As concerns this clone: Distinct nucleotide sequences in the sample also encode this CDR3. The rearrangement links TRBV19 to TRBJ2-7, with 9 bases lining up with TRBD2. This CDR3 comprises 13 residues. After removal of 5 bases from V and 2 bases from J, the junction contained 1 base not matched to a gene. Germline V gives CDR1 LNHDA, CDR2 SQIVND (reference sequence). Here the CDR3 reads CASSPSGAYEQYF. The CDR3 DNA reads TGTGCCAGTAGTCCTAGCGGGGCCTACGAGCAGTACTTC.

This rearrangement joins TRBV2 to TRBJ1-2; possibly TRBD1 for D (5 bases). CDR1 is SNHLY and CDR2 is FYNNEI in the germline V gene. V shed 6 bases and J shed 8 bases, with 16 bases lying between them. The CDR3 has 13 amino acids. The CDR3 loop reads CASRGGTRFGYTF. The CDR3 DNA reads TGTGCCAGCAGGGGGGGGACCCGTTTCGGCTACACCTTC. The whole variable domain, filled in from reference TRBV2 and TRBJ1-2, reads EPEVTQTPSHQVTQMGQEVILRCVPISNHLYFYWYRQILGQKVEFLVSFYNNEISEKSEIFDDQFSVERPDGSNFTLKIRSTKLEDSAMYFCASRGGTRFGYTFGSGTRLTVV.

The chain couples TRBV11-2 to TRBJ2-1; 10 nucleotides match TRBD2. This CDR3 contains 15 residues. V was pared by 7 bases and J by 5 bases, with 8 bases of the junction left unmatched. Germline values: CDR1 SGHAT, CDR2 FQNNGV. CDR3 residues: CASNSGTSAHNEQFF. CDR3 sequence (DNA): TGTGCCAGCAACTCCGGGACTAGCGCCCACAATGAGCAGTTCTTC.

The chain employs TRBV11-3 and TRBJ2-7, with 8 positions matching TRBD2. Germline V gives CDR1 SGHNT, CDR2 YENEEA. The CDR3 extends over 15 amino acids. The V gene end was trimmed by 1 base and the J gene end by 6 bases; junction bases not matched to a gene: 8. The CDR3 is CASSLGPGRACEQYF. The CDR3 region has the DNA TGTGCCAGCAGCTTAGGCCCCGGGAGGGCCTGCGAGCAGTACTTC.

This chain links TRBV28 with TRBJ2-2, with 7 bases that match TRBD1. The CDR3 is 16 amino acids. Germline CDR1 reads MDHEN; CDR2 reads SYDVKM. V was pared by 1 base and J by 3 bases, with 5 bases of the junction left unmatched. The CDR3, as DNA: TGTGCCAGCAGTTTATTTACAGGGGTTCACACCGGGGAGCTGTTTTTT. Protein product: CASSLFTGVHTGELFF.

The chain couples TRBV5-6 to TRBJ2-7, with 10 bases that match TRBD1. The trim removed 4 bases at V and 5 bases at J, leaving 6 bases unmatched. CDR1 and CDR2 from the germline V gene are SGHDT and YYEEEE. The CDR3 sequence is 14 residues long. The CDR3 DNA is TGTGCCAGCAGCCAGACAGGGGGCTATGACGAGCAGTACTTC. As protein: CASSQTGGYDEQYF.

This clone was recorded once. This chain connects TRBV28 to TRBJ2-5; no clear D. The ends were cut back, 8 bases at V and 0 bases at J, with 16 bases in the middle. This CDR3 contains 15 residues. In germline, CDR1 is MDHEN, CDR2 SYDVKM. The CDR3 region is CASCEAPPYQETQYF. CDR3 nucleotide sequence: TGTGCCAGCTGTGAGGCGCCACCGTACCAAGAGACCCAGTACTTC. Full variable domain (rest looked up from reference TRBV28 and TRBJ2-5): DVKVTQSSRYLVKRTGEKVFLECVQDMDHENMFWYRQDPGLGLRLIYFSYDVKMKEKGDIPEGYSVSREKKERFSLILESASTNQTSMYLCASCEAPPYQETQYFGPGTRLLVL.

The chain couples TRBV19 to TRBJ1-4; 7 positions match TRBD1. Germline V CDR1 and CDR2: LNHDA, SQIVND (reference sequence). The CDR3 has 13 amino acids. V gave up 9 bases and J gave up 5 bases; unmatched junction bases: 6. The CDR3 DNA reads as TGTGCCAGCAAGACAGGGCCGAATGAAAAACTGTTTTTT. It is translated as CASKTGPNEKLFF.